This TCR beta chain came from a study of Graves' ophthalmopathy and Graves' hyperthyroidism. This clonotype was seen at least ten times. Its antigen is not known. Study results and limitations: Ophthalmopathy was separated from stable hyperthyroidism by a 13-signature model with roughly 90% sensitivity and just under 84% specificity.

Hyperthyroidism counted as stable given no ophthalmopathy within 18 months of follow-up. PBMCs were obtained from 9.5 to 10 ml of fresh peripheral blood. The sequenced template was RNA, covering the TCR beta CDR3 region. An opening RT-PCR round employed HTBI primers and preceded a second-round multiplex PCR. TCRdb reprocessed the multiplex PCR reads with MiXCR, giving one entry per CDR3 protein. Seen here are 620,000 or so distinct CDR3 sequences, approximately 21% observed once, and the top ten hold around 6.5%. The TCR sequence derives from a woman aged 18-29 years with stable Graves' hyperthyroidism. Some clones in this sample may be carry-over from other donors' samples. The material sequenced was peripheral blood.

DNA of the CDR3: TGTGCCAGCAGTGAAGCGGGCGGGAGGTCGTATGAGCAGTACTTC. It specifies CASSEAGGRSYEQYF. This chain uses TRBV6-1 with TRBJ2-7, with TRBD2 matching 8 bases. There are 15 residues in the CDR3. V was pared by 0 bases and J by 7 bases, with 8 bases of the junction left unmatched. The germline CDR1 and CDR2 sequences are MNHNS and SASEGT.